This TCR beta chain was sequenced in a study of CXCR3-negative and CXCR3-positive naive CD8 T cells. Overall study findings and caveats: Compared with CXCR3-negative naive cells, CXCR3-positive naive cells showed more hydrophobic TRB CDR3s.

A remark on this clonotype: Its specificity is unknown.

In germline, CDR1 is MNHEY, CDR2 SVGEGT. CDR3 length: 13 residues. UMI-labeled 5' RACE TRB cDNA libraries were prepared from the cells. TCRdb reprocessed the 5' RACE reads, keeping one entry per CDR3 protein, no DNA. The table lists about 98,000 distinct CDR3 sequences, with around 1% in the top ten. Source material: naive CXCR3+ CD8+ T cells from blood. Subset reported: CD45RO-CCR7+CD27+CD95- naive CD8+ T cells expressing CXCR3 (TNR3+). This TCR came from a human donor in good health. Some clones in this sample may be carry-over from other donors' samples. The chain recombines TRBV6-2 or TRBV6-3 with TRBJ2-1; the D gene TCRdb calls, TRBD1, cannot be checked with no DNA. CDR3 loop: CATGQGVYNEQFF.